Listed below are T cell receptor beta chains from one sample, sequenced in a study of vaccination effects on CD4 cells after COVID-19. Profiling relied on immunoSEQ multiplex PCR, and the TCRdb table lists in-frame clones only, not all of them. This table holds over 50,000 clones, around four fifths found once. No antigen has been assigned to these receptors. The sequences come from CD4+ T cells from PBMCs cultured with HCoV-229E spike peptides, collected after COVID-19 vaccination. These receptors were obtained from a human donor who received a COVID-19 vaccine. The CDR3 runs from the conserved cysteine through the conserved F or W. Each record gives: V gene, D gene, clone size, J gene, CDR3 protein, CDR3 DNA. The D gene is left open where the match is weak. Clone size is given for some rows only: seen once, a few or many times, or a class if the clone is expanded.

v_call: TRBV20-1; d_call: .; clone_size: .; j_call: TRBJ2-3; cdr3_aa: CSASQGTDTQYF; cdr3_nt: TGCAGTGCTAGTCAGGGCACAGATACGCAGTATTTT
v_call: TRBV6-2/TRBV6-3; d_call: TRBD1; clone_size: .; j_call: TRBJ2-2; cdr3_aa: CASSYEQGAAGELFF; cdr3_nt: TGTGCCAGCAGTTACGAACAGGGGGCGGCCGGGGAGCTGTTTTTT
v_call: TRBV27; d_call: .; clone_size: few; j_call: TRBJ1-3; cdr3_aa: CASSLRPGDTIYF; cdr3_nt: TGTGCCAGCAGCCTCCGTCCCGGGGACACCATATATTTT
v_call: TRBV6-5; d_call: TRBD1; clone_size: .; j_call: TRBJ1-2; cdr3_aa: CASRAGTGAYYGYTF; cdr3_nt: TGTGCCAGCAGGGCCGGGACAGGGGCCTACTATGGCTACACCTTC
v_call: TRBV10-3; d_call: TRBD2; clone_size: .; j_call: TRBJ2-5; cdr3_aa: CAISEWASGVGTQYF; cdr3_nt: TGTGCCATCAGTGAGTGGGCTAGCGGGGTAGGGACCCAGTACTTC
v_call: TRBV9; d_call: .; clone_size: once; j_call: TRBJ1-4; cdr3_aa: CASSARGGRYEKLFF; cdr3_nt: TGTGCCAGCAGCGCCCGGGGGGGTCGATATGAAAAACTGTTTTTT
v_call: TRBV5-5; d_call: .; clone_size: few; j_call: TRBJ2-1; cdr3_aa: CASSLAPTLSSYNEQFF; cdr3_nt: TGTGCCAGCAGCTTGGCCCCGACCCTGAGCTCCTACAATGAGCAGTTCTTC
v_call: TRBV24-1; d_call: TRBD1; clone_size: .; j_call: TRBJ2-2; cdr3_aa: CATSDPRSGGTTGELFF; cdr3_nt: TGTGCCACCAGTGATCCCAGATCAGGGGGCACCACCGGGGAGCTGTTTTTT
v_call: TRBV10-3; d_call: .; clone_size: .; j_call: TRBJ2-5; cdr3_aa: CAIKGVEQETQYF; cdr3_nt: TGTGCCATCAAGGGGGTCGAACAAGAGACCCAGTACTTC
v_call: TRBV6-5; d_call: .; clone_size: .; j_call: TRBJ2-6; cdr3_aa: CASSRTGAGANVLTF; cdr3_nt: TGTGCCAGCAGTCGGACGGGTGCGGGGGCCAACGTCCTGACTTTC
v_call: TRBV15; d_call: TRBD1; clone_size: .; j_call: TRBJ1-2; cdr3_aa: CATSRETPRQGLYYGYTF; cdr3_nt: TGTGCCACCAGCAGAGAAACCCCGAGACAGGGTCTATACTATGGCTACACCTTC
v_call: TRBV7-3; d_call: TRBD2; clone_size: .; j_call: TRBJ2-3; cdr3_aa: CASSFSGGATDTQYF; cdr3_nt: TGTGCCAGCAGCTTTAGCGGGGGCGCCACGGATACGCAGTATTTT
v_call: TRBV2; d_call: .; clone_size: .; j_call: TRBJ2-3; cdr3_aa: CASRRDGGREDTQYF; cdr3_nt: TGTGCCAGCAGGAGAGACGGGGGACGGGAAGATACGCAGTATTTT
v_call: TRBV12-3/TRBV12-4; d_call: .; clone_size: .; j_call: TRBJ1-6; cdr3_aa: CASRLTVNSPLHF; cdr3_nt: TGTGCCAGCAGGTTGACAGTTAATTCACCCCTCCACTTT
v_call: TRBV24-1; d_call: .; clone_size: .; j_call: TRBJ2-5; cdr3_aa: CATSAEGYALGETQYF; cdr3_nt: TGTGCCACCAGTGCCGAAGGTTACGCCCTGGGGGAGACCCAGTACTTC
v_call: TRBV2; d_call: .; clone_size: .; j_call: TRBJ2-2; cdr3_aa: CASSLQGNGELFF; cdr3_nt: TGTGCCAGCAGCCTCCAGGGGAACGGGGAGCTGTTTTTT
v_call: TRBV19; d_call: .; clone_size: .; j_call: TRBJ1-5; cdr3_aa: CASQASLEAPSQPQHF; cdr3_nt: TGTGCCAGTCAAGCCTCCCTGGAAGCTCCCAGTCAGCCCCAGCATTTT
v_call: TRBV6-1; d_call: TRBD1; clone_size: .; j_call: TRBJ1-5; cdr3_aa: CASSDPGTGGMPQHF; cdr3_nt: TGTGCCAGCAGTGATCCCGGGACAGGGGGGATGCCCCAGCATTTT
v_call: TRBV7-9; d_call: .; clone_size: .; j_call: TRBJ2-1; cdr3_aa: CASRSGSGYNEQFF; cdr3_nt: TGTGCCAGCAGATCAGGGTCGGGGTACAATGAGCAGTTCTTC
v_call: TRBV14; d_call: .; clone_size: .; j_call: TRBJ1-2; cdr3_aa: CASSPGRNYGYTF; cdr3_nt: TGTGCCAGCAGTCCTGGACGTAACTATGGCTACACCTTC
v_call: TRBV19; d_call: TRBD1; clone_size: .; j_call: TRBJ1-2; cdr3_aa: CASSKTGGISPYGYTF; cdr3_nt: TGTGCCAGTAGTAAGACAGGGGGTATCTCCCCCTATGGCTACACCTTC
v_call: TRBV5-5; d_call: .; clone_size: once; j_call: TRBJ1-5; cdr3_aa: CASSLEGVNQPQHF; cdr3_nt: TGTGCCAGCAGCTTAGAGGGGGTGAATCAGCCCCAGCATTTT
v_call: TRBV7-2; d_call: .; clone_size: .; j_call: TRBJ2-2; cdr3_aa: CASILVVGELFF; cdr3_nt: TGTGCCAGCATCTTAGTTGTCGGGGAGCTGTTTTTT
v_call: TRBV9; d_call: .; clone_size: .; j_call: TRBJ2-3; cdr3_aa: CASSVGFTDTQYF; cdr3_nt: TGTGCCAGCAGCGTAGGGTTCACAGATACGCAGTATTTT